This T cell receptor beta chain is drawn from a study of early T cells in non-severe SARS-CoV-2 infection. On the study more broadly: Sequenced bulk RNA came from whole blood that was unsorted, and chains were unpaired.

The germline V gene encodes CDR1 LGHNA and CDR2 YSLEER. V lost 1 base and J 6 bases, leaving 13 bases between the germline ends. The length of the CDR3 is 14 residues. TCRdb ran MiXCR on the 5' RACE reads and lists one entry per CDR3 protein. The sample shows about 57,000 distinct CDR3 sequences, 10% to 15% of them seen only once. The chain couples TRBV4-3 to TRBJ2-7, with D perhaps TRBD2 (5 bases). The TCR comes from an adult who was a healthcare worker with PCR-confirmed SARS-CoV-2 infection or an uninfected control (not recorded which). Sequencing input: whole blood. The CDR3 bases are TGCGCCAGCAGCCAAGGGCTAGCTCCGGCCGAGCAGTACTTC. This encodes CASSQGLAPAEQYF.